This T cell receptor (beta chain) is from a study of blood T cell repertoires in COVID-19. Looking at the study overall: Researchers got acute and convalescent COVID-19 samples from the United States, Italy and Spain.

Original data processing: Reference gene primer amplification yielded estimated nucleated cell counts. Only in-frame clones appear in the TCRdb table, and some are missing; sequencing was by immunoSEQ multiplex PCR. V and J calls and clone size come straight from that table; D and trimming were deduced from the DNA. The data show roughly 300,000 clones, 90% seen once. Patients of the Seattle cohort, enrolled during active infection, were followed longitudinally. Per the germline V gene, CDR1 is LNHDA and CDR2 is SQIVND (reference sequence). The CDR3 loop spans 13 amino acids. With V trimmed by 5 bases and J by 8 bases, 6 bases remained unmatched.

Sequencing was carried out using peripheral blood. The chain is built from TRBV19 and TRBJ2-1; 7 bases are shared with TRBD2. This TCR came from a woman in her thirties with COVID-19, enrolled during active disease. CDR3 bases: TGTGCCAGTAGTCCAACTAGCGTAGATGAGCAGTTCTTC. As protein: CASSPTSVDEQFF.